The rows below give T cell receptor beta chains drawn from one sample of a study of T cell responses to AZD1222 COVID-19 vaccine. Assay: immunoSEQ multiplex PCR; the TCRdb copy retains only in-frame clones and omits some. The sample lists about 120,000 clones, 93% occurring once. Sequenced here: peripheral blood, sampled 28 days after the second AZD1222 dose. These TCRs come from an adult who received the AZD1222 COVID-19 vaccine. Each CDR3 is given with its conserved first and last residue. A D gene is named only where the DNA matches it firmly. Only part of the rows carry a size: once, few, many, or a class if the clone is expanded.

D gene | J gene | V gene | clone size | CDR3 DNA | CDR3 protein
. | TRBJ2-7 | TRBV6-2/TRBV6-3 | once | TGTGCCAGCAGTTACAGGGCTCTGGGGGAGCAGTACTTC | CASSYRALGEQYF
TRBD1 | TRBJ2-7 | TRBV19 | once | TGTGCCAGTAGTGTAATGGACAGGGGGTCTTACGAGCAGTACTTC | CASSVMDRGSYEQYF
. | TRBJ2-3 | TRBV6-5 | . | TGTGCCAGCAGCTCCTTAGGGGGGAGTACAGATACGCAGTATTTT | CASSSLGGSTDTQYF
. | TRBJ1-5 | TRBV6-2/TRBV6-3 | . | TGTGCCAGCAGTTCCGGGGAGCCCCAGCATTTT | CASSSGEPQHF
. | TRBJ1-6 | TRBV5-1 | . | TGCGCCAGCAGCCAGACGGGCTTTGGGTCACCCCTCCACTTT | CASSQTGFGSPLHF
. | TRBJ1-2 | TRBV5-4 | . | TGTGCCAGCAGCTCGGGATCCAGGTATGGCTACACCTTC | CASSSGSRYGYTF
. | TRBJ2-3 | TRBV24-1 | . | TGTGCCACCAGTGATAAAACCCCTCTGGGGCGGAAAAGCCAACAAGATACGCAGTATTTT | CATSDKTPLGRKSQQDTQYF
. | TRBJ1-2 | TRBV6-5 | . | TGTGCCAGCAGCACCTACCGAGACCCAGATACCTTC | CASSTYRDPDTF
TRBD1 | TRBJ1-3 | TRBV6-1 | . | TGTGCCAGCAGCTGGGGACAGACCCGAAACACCATATATTTT | CASSWGQTRNTIYF
TRBD2 | TRBJ2-5 | TRBV18 | . | TGTGCCAGCTCACCGACGCTAGCGGGAGGTCAAGAGACCCAGTACTTC | CASSPTLAGGQETQYF
. | TRBJ2-1 | TRBV5-1 | . | TGCGCCAGCAGCTTGAACGGGGATGATGAGCAGTTCTTC | CASSLNGDDEQFF
. | TRBJ1-5 | TRBV19 | once | TGTGCCAGTAGTATACCCAGGGTTGGTCAGCCCCAGCATTTT | CASSIPRVGQPQHF
TRBD1 | TRBJ2-1 | TRBV18 | . | TGTGCCAGCTCACAGGACAGGGGGCCGGGTGAGCAGTTCTTC | CASSQDRGPGEQFF
. | TRBJ1-5 | TRBV6-6 | . | TGTGCCAGCAAAGGGCAGACCGATCAGCCCCAGCATTTT | CASKGQTDQPQHF
. | TRBJ1-2 | TRBV6-2/TRBV6-3 | . | TGTGCCAGCAGTTACCTGGACAGCGGGGGCTACACCTTC | CASSYLDSGGYTF
. | TRBJ1-1 | TRBV6-5 | few | TGTGCCAGCCGACAGAGGGGTAATGAAGCTTTCTTT | CASRQRGNEAFF
TRBD2 | TRBJ2-3 | TRBV5-1 | . | TGCGCCAGCAGCTGGGGGAGGGGTGGAGATACGCAGTATTTT | CASSWGRGGDTQYF
. | TRBJ1-1 | TRBV7-2 | . | TGTGCCAGCAGCTTATTCAGGGGTGAAGCTTTCTTT | CASSLFRGEAFF
. | TRBJ2-3 | TRBV7-6 | once | TGTGCCAGCAGCTTCGGCGCAACAGGGAGCACAGATACGCAGTATTTT | CASSFGATGSTDTQYF
. | TRBJ1-1 | TRBV5-1 | . | TGCGCCAGCAGCTTATGGGGGCTGAAGAACACTGAAGCTTTCTTT | CASSLWGLKNTEAFF
TRBD1 | TRBJ2-3 | TRBV18 | . | TGTGCCAGCTCACCTTCAGGACAGGGCCCAGATACGCAGTATTTT | CASSPSGQGPDTQYF
. | TRBJ1-1 | TRBV11-2 | . | TGTGCCAGCAGCTTAGATATGGGGAGGAACACTGAAGCTTTCTTT | CASSLDMGRNTEAFF
. | TRBJ2-1 | TRBV5-1 | . | TGCGCCAGCAGCTTGGAACTGAATGAGCAGTTCTTC | CASSLELNEQFF
. | TRBJ2-5 | TRBV7-9 | . | TGTGCCAGCAGCTTAGGCTCGGCGGGGACCCAGTACTTC | CASSLGSAGTQYF
. | TRBJ1-1 | TRBV7-2 | . | TGTGCCAGCAGCTTAACAAAGGACACTGAAGCTTTCTTT | CASSLTKDTEAFF
. | TRBJ2-3 | TRBV2 | . | TGTGCCAGCAGTCCGGAACAGATAGGCACAGATACGCAGTATTTT | CASSPEQIGTDTQYF
. | TRBJ2-2 | TRBV7-2 | . | TGTGCCAGCAGCTTTTCCAACACCGGGGAGCTGTTTTTT | CASSFSNTGELFF
. | TRBJ1-6 | TRBV19 | . | TGTGCCAGTAGTCCCAAGGTCTATAATTCACCCCTCCACTTT | CASSPKVYNSPLHF
. | TRBJ1-3 | TRBV4-3 | . | TGCGCCAGCAGCCAAGATGCGCCGGGACAACAAGGAAACACCATATATTTT | CASSQDAPGQQGNTIYF
. | TRBJ2-7 | TRBV2 | once | TGTGCCAGCCGGATCGAACGGGACCTCGAGCAGTACTTC | CASRIERDLEQYF
. | TRBJ2-1 | TRBV11-2 | . | TGTGCCAGCAGCTTAGTAGTAGGAGGGCAGTTCTTC | CASSLVVGGQFF
. | TRBJ2-7 | TRBV13 | . | TGTGCCAGCAGCCCAAGGGGGGGTTTCGGATACGAGCAGTACTTC | CASSPRGGFGYEQYF